The subject of this entry is one TCR beta chain. One junction end disagrees with the germline gene, perhaps due to a read error. TCRdb re-called the RT-PCR reads through MiXCR, storing one row per CDR3 protein. The data show 650,000 to 800,000 distinct CDR3 sequences, approximately 14% seen once. This CDR3 spans 13 amino acids. The germline CDR1 and CDR2 sequences are SGHRS and YFSETQ. Sequenced sample: memory CD4+ T cells from blood. The TCR comes from a female donor in good health, serving as a healthy control. This chain connects TRBV5-1 to TRBJ1-1; possibly TRBD1 for D (6 bases). CDR3 in amino acids: CARSFPGVAEAFF. CDR3 nucleotide sequence: TGCGCCAGAAGCTTCCCAGGGGTGGCTGAAGCTTTCTTT.